This T cell receptor (beta chain) was sequenced for a study of shared clonotypes between healthy human individuals. Naive CD8 cells lacked CD45RO, underwent positive selection for CCR7 and left out terminally differentiated effector memory CD45RA+ cells. The protocol was immunoSEQ multiplex PCR, while the TCRdb copy is restricted to in-frame clones and leaves out a portion. The profile shows millions of clones, roughly 94% of them singletons. Concerning this clone itself: Other nucleotide sequences in the sample specify the same CDR3.

This sequence originates from a man aged 18-30 years in good health. Source material: naive CD8+ T cells sorted from blood.

For the CDR3, the DNA is TGTGCCAGTAGTATTGGCGGAGCCTACGAGCAGTACTTC. It is translated as CASSIGGAYEQYF. The chain couples TRBV19 to TRBJ2-7, with no clear D. Between the trimmed V and J ends, which lost 3 bases and 2 bases, there was a span of 8 bases. CDR1 and CDR2 (germline): LNHDA, SQIVND (reference sequence). There are 13 residues in the CDR3. Together with reference TRBV19 and TRBJ2-7, the CDR3 gives the full variable domain: DGGITQSPKYLFRKEGQNVTLSCEQNLNHDAMYWYRQDPGQGLRLIYYSQIVNDFQKGDIAEGYSVSREKKESFPLTVTSAQKNPTAFYLCASSIGGAYEQYFGPGTRLTVT.